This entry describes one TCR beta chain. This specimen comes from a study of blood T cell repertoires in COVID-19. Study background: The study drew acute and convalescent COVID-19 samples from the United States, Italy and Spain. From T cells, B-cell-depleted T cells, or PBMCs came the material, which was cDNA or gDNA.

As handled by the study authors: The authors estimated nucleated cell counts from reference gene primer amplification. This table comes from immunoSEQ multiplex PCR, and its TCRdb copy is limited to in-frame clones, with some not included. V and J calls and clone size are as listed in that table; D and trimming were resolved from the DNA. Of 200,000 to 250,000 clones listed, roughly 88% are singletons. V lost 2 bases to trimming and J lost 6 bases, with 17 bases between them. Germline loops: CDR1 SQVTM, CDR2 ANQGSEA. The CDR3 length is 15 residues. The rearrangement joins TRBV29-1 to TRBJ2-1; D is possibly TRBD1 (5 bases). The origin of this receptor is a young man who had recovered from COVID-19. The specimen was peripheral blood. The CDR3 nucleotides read TGCAGCGTTGAACTAGGACACCTGAACCTCAATGAGCAGTTCTTC. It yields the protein CSVELGHLNLNEQFF.